This TCR beta chain came from a study of blood T cell repertoires in COVID-19 (TCRdb year 2020). For the wider study: Collaborator samples came from the United States, Italy and Spain and covered acute and convalescent phases of COVID-19. The prospective study material was composed of cDNA or gDNA derived from T cells, B-cell-depleted T cells, or PBMCs. Deeply sampled blood TCRbeta repertoires from subjects exposed to, actively infected with, or recovered from COVID-19 were included in the dataset. The repertoires were released in a freely available public database meant as a resource for research on the immune response to SARS-CoV-2. The samples were drawn from two sources: the first 160 participants of the ongoing ImmuneRACE study, and 1,000 to 1,500 subjects contributed by 6 global collaborators. A de-identified subject ID, COVID-19 status, age in years and sex were almost always included in the sample metadata. Where HLA class I and class II types were available, the types were taken from metadata supplied by the sample provider, not from assay-based typing.

General study outcomes and caveats: The amount of clinical and demographic metadata varied by source and participant and was provided uncurated.

Comment on this clone: The antigen it recognizes is unknown. Base qualities are missing; no much larger clone stands one base away.

TCRbeta CDR3 regions were amplified from genomic DNA by means of the immunoSEQ Assay, a bias-controlled multiplex PCR. Per the original workflow: Within the assay, amplification of reference gene primers was used to estimate how many nucleated cells each sample contained. To quantify the absolute abundance of each unique TCRbeta CDR3 rearrangement, sequence reads were collapsed and filtered. For each sample, productive Simpson clonality was calculated by taking the square root of Simpson's diversity index across productive rearrangements. Not all clones reach the TCRdb copy of this immuneACCESS table, which keeps in-frame sequences only. Checked studies attribute under half of the gap to unresolved V genes and leave the rest unexplained. That table is the source of V, J and clone size, and D and trimming were worked out from the DNA. The sample table shows about 160,000 clones, and approximately 86% are seen once. The ten biggest clones cover more than 3% of the sample.

The collaborating institutions used their own protocols to collect whole blood in K2EDTA tubes. For TCRbeta analysis, collaborators shipped samples in one of three forms: frozen whole blood, isolated PBMCs, or DNA extracted from either of those sample types. Spanning cysteine to phenylalanine, the CDR3 consists of 16 amino acids. The CDR3 DNA has 48 bases and is translated from base 1. The junction carries 16 bases between V and J, which are trimmed by 0 bases and 4 bases respectively. Taken from the germline V gene, the CDR1 and CDR2 loops are SGDLS and YYNGEE. This sequence was found in a man in his 70s with acute or convalescent COVID-19. Sequenced input: peripheral blood. This sequence uses TRBV9 and TRBJ1-2; TRBD1 might be the D gene, on 5 matching bases. The nucleotides are TGTGCCAGCAGCGTAGATAACGGCGGGGGTGGCTATGGCTACACCTTC. Translated, this is CASSVDNGGGGYGYTF.